This is a list of T cell receptor beta chains from one sample in a study of OX40 agonist ivuxolimab in advanced cancers. The table came from immunoSEQ multiplex PCR; TCRdb's copy has only in-frame clones and leaves some out. The repertoire holds some 64,000 clones, with roughly 83% as singletons. The material sequenced was CD4+ or CD8+ T cells sorted from blood, taken in a trial of the OX40 agonist ivuxolimab. These receptors originate from an adult with an advanced solid tumor such as melanoma, head and neck, liver or kidney cancer. Each CDR3 is given with its conserved first and last residue. The D gene is left open where the match is weak. Some rows have no size entry. The others give once, few or many, or a class for an expanded clone.

d_call	v_call	clone_size	j_call	cdr3_aa	cdr3_nt
TRBD2	TRBV5-4	.	TRBJ2-5	CASSLGFLAGPQETQYF	TGTGCCAGCAGCTTGGGCTTTCTAGCGGGGCCCCAAGAGACCCAGTACTTC
.	TRBV11-2	.	TRBJ1-6	CASSEGTTHSPLHF	TGTGCCAGCAGCGAAGGGACAACCCATTCACCCCTCCACTTT
.	TRBV19	few	TRBJ1-2	CASSFGVTDYGYTF	TGTGCCAGTAGTTTTGGGGTAACCGACTATGGCTACACCTTC
.	TRBV6-4	many	TRBJ2-2	CASSVATNTGELFF	TGTGCCAGCAGTGTTGCAACGAACACCGGGGAGCTGTTTTTT
.	TRBV2	few	TRBJ2-6	CASSDTSGANVLTF	TGTGCCAGCAGTGATACTTCTGGGGCCAACGTCCTGACTTTC
TRBD2	TRBV7-9	.	TRBJ2-3	CASSLDALAGGLTDTQYF	TGTGCCAGCAGCTTAGATGCGCTAGCGGGGGGGCTCACAGATACGCAGTATTTT
.	TRBV10-3	.	TRBJ1-2	CAIATDGYYGYTF	TGTGCCATCGCAACCGACGGTTACTATGGCTACACCTTC
.	TRBV19	.	TRBJ2-7	CASRRGDFLTYEQYF	TGTGCCAGTAGGAGGGGTGATTTCCTAACCTACGAGCAGTACTTC
.	TRBV7-9	.	TRBJ1-1	CASSLGITEAFF	TGTGCCAGCAGCTTAGGGATCACTGAAGCTTTCTTT
.	TRBV7-2	once	TRBJ1-2	CASSPGQASNYGYTF	TGTGCCAGCAGCCCGGGACAAGCCTCTAACTATGGCTACACCTTC